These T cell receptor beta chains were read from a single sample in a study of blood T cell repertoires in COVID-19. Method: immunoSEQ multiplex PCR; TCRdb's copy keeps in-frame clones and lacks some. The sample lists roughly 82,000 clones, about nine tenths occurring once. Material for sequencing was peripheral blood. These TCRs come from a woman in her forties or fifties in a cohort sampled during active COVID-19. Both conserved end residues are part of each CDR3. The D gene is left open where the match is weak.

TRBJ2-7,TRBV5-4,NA,CASSPATGQSSYEQYF
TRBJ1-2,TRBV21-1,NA,CATRGDVYGYTF
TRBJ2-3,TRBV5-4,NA,CASSLSGGTDTQYF
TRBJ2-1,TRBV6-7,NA,CASSYSLGLHTNEQFF
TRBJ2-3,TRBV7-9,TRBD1,CASSRLLGQGRGDTQYF
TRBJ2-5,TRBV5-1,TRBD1,CASSPDPRGLLETQYF
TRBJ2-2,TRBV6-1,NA,CASSELRRRGELFF
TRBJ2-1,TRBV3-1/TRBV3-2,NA,CASSPTDHPEQFF
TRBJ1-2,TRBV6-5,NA,CASSYSATGDGYTF
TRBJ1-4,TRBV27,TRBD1,CASSFTPDRVSNQPNEKLFF
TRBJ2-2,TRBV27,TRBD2,CASRQAGGTGELFF
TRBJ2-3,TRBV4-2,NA,CASSYFRDLGGTDTQYF
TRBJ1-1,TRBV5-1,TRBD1,CASSLQGWEAFF
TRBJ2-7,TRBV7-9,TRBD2,CASSPVLGGGRGEQYF
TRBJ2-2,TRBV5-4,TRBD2,CASSTRLAGEPPAGELFF
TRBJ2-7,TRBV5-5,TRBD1,CASSGTGVPYEQYF
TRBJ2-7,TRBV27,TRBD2,CASTLSGNSYEQYF
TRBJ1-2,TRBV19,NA,CASSAARIDSRRALLF
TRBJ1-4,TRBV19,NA,CASSIQALNEKLFF
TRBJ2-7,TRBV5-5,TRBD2,CASSLVAGDYEQYF
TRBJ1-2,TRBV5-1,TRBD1,CASSSGTGSIYGYTF
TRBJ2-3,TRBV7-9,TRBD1,CASSFRSAGGADTQYF
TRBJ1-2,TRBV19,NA,CASSSGSNYGYTF
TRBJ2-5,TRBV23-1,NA,CASSSSGVQETQYF
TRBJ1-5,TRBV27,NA,CASSDLEGRDQPQHF
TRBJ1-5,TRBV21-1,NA,CASSKAWRKDNQPQHF
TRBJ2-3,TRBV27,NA,CASSPWLTDTQYF
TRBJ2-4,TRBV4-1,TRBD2,CASSQDESGRALLAKNIQYF
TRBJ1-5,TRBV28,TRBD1,CASSSDRENQPQHF
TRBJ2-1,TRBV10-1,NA,CASSDSNEQFF
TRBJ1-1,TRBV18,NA,CASSPPWNRANTEAFF
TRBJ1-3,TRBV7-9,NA,CASSSKGKVDGNTIYF
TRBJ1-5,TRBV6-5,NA,CASRADGESNQPQHF
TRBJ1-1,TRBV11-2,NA,CASSQTGWVWNTEAFF
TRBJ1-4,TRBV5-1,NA,CASSFFATNEKLFF
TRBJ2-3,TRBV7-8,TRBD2,CASSLGASGSTDTQYF